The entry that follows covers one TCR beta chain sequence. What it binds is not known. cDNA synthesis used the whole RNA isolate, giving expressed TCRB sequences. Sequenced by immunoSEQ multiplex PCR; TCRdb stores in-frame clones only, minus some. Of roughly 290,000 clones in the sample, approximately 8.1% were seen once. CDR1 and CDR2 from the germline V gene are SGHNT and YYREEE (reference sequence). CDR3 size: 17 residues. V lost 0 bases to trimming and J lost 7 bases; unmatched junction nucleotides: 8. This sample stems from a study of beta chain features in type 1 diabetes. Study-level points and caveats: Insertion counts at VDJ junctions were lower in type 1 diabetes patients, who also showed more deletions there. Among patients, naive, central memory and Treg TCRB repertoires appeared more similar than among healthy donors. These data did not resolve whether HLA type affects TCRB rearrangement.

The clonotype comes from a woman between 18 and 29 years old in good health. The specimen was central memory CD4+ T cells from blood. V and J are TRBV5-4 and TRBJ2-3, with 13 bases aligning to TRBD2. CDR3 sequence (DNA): TGTGCCAGCAGCTTGGAACTAGCGGGAGGGCCATCCCATACGCAGTATTTT. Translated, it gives CASSLELAGGPSHTQYF.